A single sample gave rise to the 10 T cell receptor beta chains below, sequenced in a study of shared clonotypes between healthy human individuals. CD45RO-negative, CCR7-selected cells formed the naive CD8 fraction, which excluded terminally differentiated effector memory CD45RA+ cells. Data came from immunoSEQ multiplex PCR; TCRdb stores just in-frame clones and leaves some out. The table has about 2.1 million clones, 80% to 95% seen once. What was sequenced was naive CD8+ T cells from PBMCs. The source is a man aged 18 to 29 in good health. Some clones in this sample may be carry-over from other donors' samples.

The V call is TRBV27, the J call TRBJ1-2, with 9 positions matching TRBD1. Germline CDR1 is MNHEY and CDR2 is SMNVEV (reference sequence). After removal of 5 bases from V and 5 bases from J, the junction contained 9 bases not matched to a gene. This CDR3 region has 15 residues. DNA for the CDR3: TGTGCCAGCAGTACTACGGACAGGGGTAGTTATGGCTACACCTTC. It is translated as CASSTTDRGSYGYTF.

This clone was seen only once. The chain carries TRBV9 and TRBJ2-1, with 7 bases lining up with TRBD2. The CDR3 is made up of 16 amino acids. With 3 bases clipped from V and 2 bases from J, the junction kept 8 bases outside the gene matches. Germline-derived CDR1 and CDR2 are SGDLS and YYNGEE. CDR3 in DNA: TGTGCCAGCAGCGGTAGCGGGCAGGGTCCCTACAATGAGCAGTTCTTC. The encoded protein is CASSGSGQGPYNEQFF.

This clone was seen once. This chain links TRBV9 with TRBJ1-1; possible D gene TRBD1, 5 bases. The V end was cut by 3 bases, the J end by 1 base, with 19 bases between. Per the germline V gene, CDR1 is SGDLS and CDR2 is YYNGEE. The CDR3 covers 17 residues. In DNA form, the CDR3 reads TGTGCCAGCAGCGCGGGGGATCAGGGTTCCCCGAACACTGAAGCTTTCTTT. It is translated as CASSAGDQGSPNTEAFF.

This chain uses TRBV4-3 with TRBJ1-2; D remains unclear. Trimming removed 0 bases at V and 5 bases at J, with 13 bases between. CDR1 and CDR2 from the germline V gene are LGHNA and YSLEER. CDR3 length: 15 residues. CDR3 nucleotides: TGCGCCAGCAGCCAAGATATGGACGGGATATATGGCTACACCTTC. Protein product: CASSQDMDGIYGYTF.

The table lists this clone with a few counts. The gene calls are TRBV30 and TRBJ1-2; tentatively, D is TRBD1 (5 bases). CDR1 GTSNPN and CDR2 SVGIG come from the germline V gene (reference sequence). Trimming took 2 bases from V and 8 from J, leaving 12 bases between them. The CDR3 length is 12 residues. The CDR3 region is CAWSWGTWGYTF. In DNA form, the CDR3 reads TGTGCCTGGAGTTGGGGGACCTGGGGCTACACCTTC. The full variable domain, in which reference TRBV30 and TRBJ1-2 provide the parts outside the CDR3, is SQTIHQWPATLVQPVGSPLSLECTVEGTSNPNLYWYRQAAGRGLQLLFYSVGIGQISSEVPQNLSASRPQDRQFILSSKKLLLSDSGFYLCAWSWGTWGYTFGSGTRLTVV.

V and J are TRBV7-9 and TRBJ2-1, with TRBD1 identical over 9 bases. Per germline, CDR1 SEHNR and CDR2 FQNEAQ (reference sequence). J was trimmed by 8 bases and V by 7 bases; bases with no gene match: 18. The CDR3 is made up of 17 amino acids. CDR3 sequence: CASTRGTGTGYKDEQFF. CDR3 in DNA: TGTGCCAGCACCCGCGGTACCGGGACAGGGTATAAGGATGAGCAGTTCTTC.

The chain is built from TRBV4-1 and TRBJ2-7; a weak D match, TRBD2 (5 bases). CDR3 size: 14 residues. Trimming removed 0 bases from V and 3 bases from J, with 9 bases in between. CDR1 and CDR2 from the germline V gene are MGHRA and YSYEKL. CDR3 region: CASSQDEAGYEQYF. CDR3 bases: TGCGCCAGCAGCCAAGACGAGGCGGGCTACGAGCAGTACTTC.

This clone has a handful of counts. The chain is built from TRBV7-9 and TRBJ1-2, with D perhaps matching TRBD1 (5 bases). Germline V lookup: CDR1 SEHNR, CDR2 FQNEAQ (reference sequence). Trimming removed 4 bases at V and 1 base at J, with 10 bases between. The length of the CDR3 is 14 residues. CDR3 nucleotide sequence: TGTGCCAGCAGCTCCGGGACGATTAACTATGGCTACACCTTC. Translation: CASSSGTINYGYTF.

The chain couples TRBV2 to TRBJ1-5, with D maybe TRBD1 (6 bases). The CDR3 extends over 15 amino acids. Germline values: CDR1 SNHLY, CDR2 FYNNEI. V was pared by 0 bases and J by 6 bases, with 12 bases between. DNA of the CDR3: TGTGCCAGCAGTGAAGCGCTTAGGGGGGGTCAGCCCCAGCATTTT. As protein: CASSEALRGGQPQHF.

CDR3: CASSLNFGGRKAYEQYF. CDR3 nucleotide sequence: TGTGCCAGCAGTTTAAACTTCGGGGGGAGGAAAGCCTACGAGCAGTACTTC. The rearrangement uses TRBV27 and TRBJ2-7; TRBD2 aligns across 7 bases. CDR3 size: 17 residues. The J segment lost 2 bases and the V segment lost 2 bases, leaving 12 bases of the junction unmatched. Germline V gene lookup returns CDR1 MNHEY and CDR2 SMNVEV (reference sequence).